The following is a T cell receptor beta chain sequence with its context. This study enrolled people aged about 18 to 100 from approximately 25 US geographic areas. The sample belongs to a study of blood T cell repertoires in COVID-19. At the level of the study: COVID-19 samples from acute and convalescent phases originated in the United States, Italy and Spain.

TCRdb's table, derived via immunoSEQ multiplex PCR, lists solely in-frame clones and lacks some. The repertoire consists of about 210,000 clones, with 81% occurring once and the leading ten covering 8.9%. The CDR3 is 14 residues long. V lost 4 bases and J lost 6; bases outside the gene matches: 3. Germline CDR1 and CDR2: SGHTA and FQGNSA. The chain couples TRBV7-2 to TRBJ2-1; 10 bases fit TRBD2. The clonotype was recovered from a woman in her 50s with acute COVID-19. The material sequenced was PBMCs or T cells enriched from blood (not recorded which). CDR3 in DNA: TGTGCCAGCAGCTCAAGGACTAGCGGCAATGAGCAGTTCTTC. This sequence encodes CASSSRTSGNEQFF.